This TCR beta chain was sequenced for a study of T cell repertoires in cytomegalovirus infection. This clonotype came up many times. TCRdb re-analysed the reads in MiXCR, keeping a single row per CDR3 protein. The repertoire consists of approximately 250,000 distinct CDR3 sequences, with 9% to 15% occurring once and the leading ten covering 1.5% to 2%. The CDR3 has 16 residues. V dropped 5 bases and J dropped 5; count of bases not matched to a gene: 7. Per the germline V gene, CDR1 is SGHTA and CDR2 is FQGNSA. J is TRBJ1-3 and V is TRBV7-2; 12 bases match TRBD1. What was sequenced was PBMCs. The clonotype comes from a human donor in good health (CMV status not recorded). Some clones in this sample may be carry-over from other donors' samples. CDR3 loop: CASSDGTGGGRNTIYF. DNA of the CDR3: TGTGCCAGCAGCGATGGGACAGGGGGCGGGAGAAACACCATATATTTT.